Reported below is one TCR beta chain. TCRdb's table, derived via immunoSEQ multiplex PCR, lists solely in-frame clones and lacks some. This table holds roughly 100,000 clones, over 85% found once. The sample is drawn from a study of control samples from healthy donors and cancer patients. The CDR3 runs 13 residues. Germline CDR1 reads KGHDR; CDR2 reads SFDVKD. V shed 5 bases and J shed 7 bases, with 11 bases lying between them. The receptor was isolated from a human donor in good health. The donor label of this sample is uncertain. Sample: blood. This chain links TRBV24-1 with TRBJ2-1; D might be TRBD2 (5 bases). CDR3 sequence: CATSGARRNEQFF. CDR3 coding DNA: TGTGCCACCAGTGGCGCCAGGAGGAATGAGCAGTTCTTC.